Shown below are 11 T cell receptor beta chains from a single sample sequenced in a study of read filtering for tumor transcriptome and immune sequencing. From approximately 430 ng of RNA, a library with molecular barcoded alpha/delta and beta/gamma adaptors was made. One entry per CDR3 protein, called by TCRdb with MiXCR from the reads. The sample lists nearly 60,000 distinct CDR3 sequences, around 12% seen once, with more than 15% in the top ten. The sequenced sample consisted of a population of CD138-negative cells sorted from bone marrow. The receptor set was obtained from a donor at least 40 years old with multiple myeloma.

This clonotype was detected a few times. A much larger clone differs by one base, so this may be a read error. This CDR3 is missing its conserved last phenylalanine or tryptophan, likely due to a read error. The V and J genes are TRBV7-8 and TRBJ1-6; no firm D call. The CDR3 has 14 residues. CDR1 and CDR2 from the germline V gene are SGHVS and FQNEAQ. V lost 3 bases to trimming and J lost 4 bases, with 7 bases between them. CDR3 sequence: CASSFQVYNSPLHS. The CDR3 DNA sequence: TGTGCCAGCAGCTTTCAGGTGTATAATTCACCCCTCCACTCT.

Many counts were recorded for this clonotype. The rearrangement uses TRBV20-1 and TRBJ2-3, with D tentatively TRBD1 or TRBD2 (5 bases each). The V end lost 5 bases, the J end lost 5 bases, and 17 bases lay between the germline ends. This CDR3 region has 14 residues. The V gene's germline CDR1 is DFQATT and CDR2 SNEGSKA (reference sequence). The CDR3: CSAPGPPGGDTQYF. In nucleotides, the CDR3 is TGCAGTGCTCCTGGGCCTCCTGGGGGAGATACGCAGTATTTT.

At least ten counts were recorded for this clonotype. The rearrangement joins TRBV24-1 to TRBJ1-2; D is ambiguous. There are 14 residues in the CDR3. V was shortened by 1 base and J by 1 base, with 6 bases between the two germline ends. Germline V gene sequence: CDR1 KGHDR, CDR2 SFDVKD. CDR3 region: CATSDFQVNYGYTF. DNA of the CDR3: TGTGCCACCAGTGATTTCCAGGTTAACTATGGCTACACCTTC.

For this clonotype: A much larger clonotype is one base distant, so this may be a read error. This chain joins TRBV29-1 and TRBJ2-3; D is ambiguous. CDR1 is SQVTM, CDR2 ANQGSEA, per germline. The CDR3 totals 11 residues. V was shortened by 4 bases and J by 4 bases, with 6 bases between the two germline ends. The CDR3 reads CSVGKADTQYF. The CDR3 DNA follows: TGCAGCGTTGGAAAGGCAGATACGCAGTATTTT.

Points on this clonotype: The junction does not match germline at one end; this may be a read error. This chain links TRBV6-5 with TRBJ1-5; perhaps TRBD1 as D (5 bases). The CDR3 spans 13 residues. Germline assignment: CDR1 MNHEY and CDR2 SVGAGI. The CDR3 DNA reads TGTGCCAGCAGAGACAGTAACAATCAGGCCCAGCATTTT. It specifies CASRDSNNQAQHF.

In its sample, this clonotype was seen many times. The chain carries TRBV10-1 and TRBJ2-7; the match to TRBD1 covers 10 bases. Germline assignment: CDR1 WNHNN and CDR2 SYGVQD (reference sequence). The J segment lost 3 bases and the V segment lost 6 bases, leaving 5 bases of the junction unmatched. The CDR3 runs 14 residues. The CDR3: CASSRDRGLYEQYF. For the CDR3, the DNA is TGCGCCAGCAGCCGGGACAGGGGCCTCTACGAGCAGTACTTC.

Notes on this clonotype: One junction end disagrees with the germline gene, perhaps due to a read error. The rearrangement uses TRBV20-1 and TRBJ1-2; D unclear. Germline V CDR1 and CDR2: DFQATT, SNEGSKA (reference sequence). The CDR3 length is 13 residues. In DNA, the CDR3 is TGCAGTGCTAGAGATATGGCTAACTATGGCCACACCTTC. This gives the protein CSARDMANYGHTF.

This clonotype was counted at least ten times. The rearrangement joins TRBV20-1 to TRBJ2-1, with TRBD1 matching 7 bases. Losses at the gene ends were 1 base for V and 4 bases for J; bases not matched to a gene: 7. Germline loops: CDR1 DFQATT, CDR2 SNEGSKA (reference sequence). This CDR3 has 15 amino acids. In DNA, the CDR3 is TGCAGTGCTAGAGGGCGGACAGGCCTTTACAATGAGCAGTTCTTC. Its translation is CSARGRTGLYNEQFF.

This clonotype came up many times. CDR3 amino acids: CASQGSLNEQFF. The CDR3 DNA follows: TGTGCCAGCCAGGGGAGCCTCAATGAGCAGTTCTTC. The chain uses TRBV3-1 and TRBJ2-1, with D perhaps TRBD1 (6 bases). Deletions cut 8 bases from V and 6 bases from J, with 11 bases between. This CDR3 is 12 amino acids long. Germline values: CDR1 LGHDT, CDR2 YNNKEL (reference sequence).

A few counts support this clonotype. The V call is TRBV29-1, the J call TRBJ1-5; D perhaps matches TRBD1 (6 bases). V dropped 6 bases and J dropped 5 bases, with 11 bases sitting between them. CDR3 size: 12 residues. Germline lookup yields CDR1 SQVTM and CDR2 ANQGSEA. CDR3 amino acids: CSVEGGDQPQHF. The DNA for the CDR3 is TGCAGCGTAGAGGGGGGGGATCAGCCCCAGCATTTT.

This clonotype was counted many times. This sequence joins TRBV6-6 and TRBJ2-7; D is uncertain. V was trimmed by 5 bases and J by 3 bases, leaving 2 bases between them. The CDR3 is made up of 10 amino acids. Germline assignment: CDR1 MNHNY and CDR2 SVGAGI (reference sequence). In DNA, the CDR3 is TGTGCCAGCAGTGACTACGAGCAGTACTTC. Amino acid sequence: CASSDYEQYF.